This T cell receptor (beta chain) was retrieved from a study of CD8+ T cells in alopecia areata (dated by TCRdb to 2017 to 2018). Study-level background: The treated patients, all with moderate-to-severe alopecia areata, were enrolled in an open-label pilot trial of oral tofacitinib given at 5 to 10 mg twice daily. Tofacitinib was administered for 6 to 18 months, and 6 months of follow-up off drug were then conducted to assess delayed response and recurrence. The study used high-throughput TCRbeta sequencing to examine T cell clonal expansion in alopecia areata, in both the C3H/HeJ mouse model and human patients. On the human side, TCRbeta sequencing was run on scalp tissue and on sorted CD4+ and CD8+ peripheral blood T cells from healthy controls and from alopecia areata patients with either patchy or totalis/universalis disease. Patients on tofacitinib were biopsied at baseline and after 4 and 24 weeks of treatment, and several of the patients also had a later scalp biopsy. Scalp clonality was compared among normal scalp (n=4), patchy alopecia areata scalp (n=8), and alopecia totalis/universalis scalp (n=8). The RNA source kit depended on sample type: the PAXgene miRNA kit for fixed scalp, the miRNeasy kit for PBMCs, and the RNeasy kit for mouse skin. TCRbeta CDR3 regions were amplified by immunoSEQ multiplex PCR using 35 Vbeta forward and 13 Jbeta reverse primers.

Deletion took 8 bases off V and 2 bases off J, with a span of 7 bases between the germline ends. The germline V gene specifies SNHLY as CDR1 and FYNNEI as CDR2. The CDR3 contains 13 residues, cysteine and phenylalanine counted. The CDR3 DNA has 39 bases and is translated from base 1. Lesional scalp punch biopsies and peripheral blood were obtained from alopecia areata patients. After PBMCs were isolated by density centrifugation and stained for CD3, CD4 and CD8, a FACSAria was used to sort CD4+ and CD8+ T cells. Overall study results and their limits: Unlike mouse skin, which is dominated by gammadelta T cells, normal human skin has resident alphabeta T cells that are also sequenced, and this complicates analysis of the scalp TCR repertoire. Lesional scalp, especially in alopecia totalis/universalis, showed higher clonality and more expanded CD8+ clones than normal scalp, suggesting antigenic drive. Shared TCR sequences between patients were less evident than in mice, which may be partly attributable to HLA diversity in the patient population.

Receptor amplification or capture employed the immunoSEQ multiplex PCR assay. RNA was extracted from all samples and reverse transcribed into cDNA, which served as template for TCR sequencing. First-strand cDNA was synthesized using SuperScript III with a 2:1 mix of oligo-dT and random hexamers. A synthetic immune receptor repertoire was used to assess amplification bias, and residual bias was removed computationally. The published analysis was carried out like this. After raw reads were preprocessed to remove errors, the CDR3 was defined following IMGT conventions as running from the conserved cysteine to phenylalanine. Clonality was computed by normalizing Shannon entropy by log2 of the number of productive unique TCRs and subtracting the result from 1. Whether scalp clones were CD4 or CD8 was inferred by matching scalp TCRbeta sequences against CD4 and CD8 repertoires sorted from blood. In TCRdb, the immuneACCESS table is reduced to in-frame sequences with V and J assigned. These tables do not hold every clone; where another copy was compared, an unresolved V gene accounts for under half, and the others remain unexplained. V and J calls and clone size are given by that table; D and trimming were obtained from the DNA. The sample table records approximately 140,000 clones; around 47% of these occur just once. Roughly 7.5% of the sample is held by the ten biggest clonotypes.

This clone came up a few times. Its antigen specificity is not known. Base qualities are missing; no much larger clone stands one base away. This chain joins TRBV2 to TRBJ2-6; the D gene remains uncertain. The TCR was taken from a human donor with alopecia areata. Material: CD4+ T cells sorted from blood. The bases read TGTGCCAGCGTGGGTCCTGGGGCCAACGTCCTGACTTTC. Its translation is CASVGPGANVLTF. The full variable domain, with segments outside the CDR3 supplied by the reference TRBV2 and TRBJ2-6 proteins, appears as EPEVTQTPSHQVTQMGQEVILRCVPISNHLYFYWYRQILGQKVEFLVSFYNNEISEKSEIFDDQFSVERPDGSNFTLKIRSTKLEDSAMYFCASVGPGANVLTFGAGSRLTVL.